These T cell receptor beta chains were read from a single sample in a study of OX40 agonist ivuxolimab in advanced cancers. Measured with immunoSEQ multiplex PCR; TCRdb has only the in-frame clones, and not every one. The sample consists of some 67,000 clones, over 70% of them appearing once. Sequencing used CD4+ or CD8+ T cells sorted from blood, obtained in a trial of the OX40 agonist ivuxolimab. The receptor source for this set is an adult with an advanced solid tumor such as melanoma, head and neck, liver or kidney cancer. Each CDR3 is given with its conserved first and last residue. Fields, in order: D gene, V gene, J gene, clone size, CDR3 protein, CDR3 DNA. D genes are given only for firm matches. The listing skips clone size in some rows; elsewhere it reads once, few, many or a size class.

d_gene: TRBD1
v_gene: TRBV7-9
j_gene: TRBJ2-5
abundance: NA
CDR3aa: CASSQRQGFLQETQYF
CDR3nt: TGTGCCAGCAGCCAGAGACAGGGGTTTCTACAAGAGACCCAGTACTTC

d_gene: NA
v_gene: TRBV7-9
j_gene: TRBJ2-1
abundance: NA
CDR3aa: CASSSGLDLNEQFF
CDR3nt: TGTGCCAGCAGCTCGGGACTGGACCTCAATGAGCAGTTCTTC

d_gene: NA
v_gene: TRBV5-4
j_gene: TRBJ2-5
abundance: NA
CDR3aa: CASSLTTGDQETQYF
CDR3nt: TGTGCCAGCAGCTTGACCACAGGAGATCAAGAGACCCAGTACTTC

d_gene: NA
v_gene: TRBV19
j_gene: TRBJ1-4
abundance: NA
CDR3aa: CASSVRAATNEKLFF
CDR3nt: TGTGCCAGTAGTGTCCGGGCAGCAACTAATGAAAAACTGTTTTTT

d_gene: NA
v_gene: TRBV28
j_gene: TRBJ1-2
abundance: few
CDR3aa: CASRESYGYTF
CDR3nt: TGTGCCAGCAGAGAGAGCTATGGCTACACCTTC

d_gene: TRBD2
v_gene: TRBV7-2
j_gene: TRBJ2-5
abundance: NA
CDR3aa: CASSLGPNYGGETQYF
CDR3nt: TGTGCCAGCAGCTTAGGGCCCAACTACGGGGGGGAGACCCAGTACTTC

d_gene: NA
v_gene: TRBV11-2
j_gene: TRBJ1-2
abundance: NA
CDR3aa: CASSSSFITNYGYTF
CDR3nt: TGTGCCAGCAGCTCCTCGTTCATTACCAACTATGGCTACACCTTC

d_gene: NA
v_gene: TRBV28
j_gene: TRBJ2-1
abundance: NA
CDR3aa: CASSHHTGRAANEQFF
CDR3nt: TGTGCCAGCAGTCACCACACAGGGAGGGCGGCCAATGAGCAGTTCTTC

d_gene: NA
v_gene: TRBV28
j_gene: TRBJ2-5
abundance: NA
CDR3aa: CASIRGGQLETQYF
CDR3nt: TGTGCCAGCATTAGAGGTGGACAGCTGGAGACCCAGTACTTC

d_gene: NA
v_gene: TRBV5-4
j_gene: TRBJ1-1
abundance: NA
CDR3aa: CASSLGGDTEAFF
CDR3nt: TGTGCCAGCAGCTTGGGCGGCGACACTGAAGCTTTCTTT

d_gene: NA
v_gene: TRBV27
j_gene: TRBJ2-3
abundance: NA
CDR3aa: CASSFSRAQTDTQYF
CDR3nt: TGTGCCAGCAGTTTTTCGAGGGCCCAAACAGATACGCAGTATTTT

d_gene: NA
v_gene: TRBV19
j_gene: TRBJ1-5
abundance: NA
CDR3aa: CATEGTAYYQPQHF
CDR3nt: TGTGCCACCGAGGGAACAGCCTATTATCAGCCCCAGCATTTT

d_gene: NA
v_gene: TRBV4-1
j_gene: TRBJ1-2
abundance: NA
CDR3aa: CASSQEGWPSNYGYTF
CDR3nt: TGCGCCAGCAGCCAAGAGGGGTGGCCTTCTAACTATGGCTACACCTTC

d_gene: NA
v_gene: TRBV19
j_gene: TRBJ2-5
abundance: NA
CDR3aa: CASRPFGVQETQYF
CDR3nt: TGTGCCAGTAGGCCCTTTGGCGTCCAAGAGACCCAGTACTTC

d_gene: NA
v_gene: TRBV7-2
j_gene: TRBJ2-3
abundance: NA
CDR3aa: CASSLGYTDTQYF
CDR3nt: TGTGCCAGCAGCTTAGGATACACAGATACGCAGTATTTT

d_gene: TRBD1
v_gene: TRBV14
j_gene: TRBJ2-7
abundance: NA
CDR3aa: CASSQATGGLGEQYF
CDR3nt: TGTGCCAGCAGCCAAGCAACAGGGGGCTTAGGTGAGCAGTACTTC

d_gene: NA
v_gene: TRBV19
j_gene: TRBJ2-2
abundance: NA
CDR3aa: CASSKKYTGELFF
CDR3nt: TGTGCCAGTAGCAAGAAGTACACCGGGGAGCTGTTTTTT

d_gene: NA
v_gene: TRBV6-5
j_gene: TRBJ2-7
abundance: NA
CDR3aa: CASSITGTSYEQYF
CDR3nt: TGTGCCAGCAGTATTACTGGGACCTCCTACGAGCAGTACTTC

d_gene: NA
v_gene: TRBV7-8
j_gene: TRBJ2-3
abundance: NA
CDR3aa: CASRAGTSTDTQYF
CDR3nt: TGTGCCAGCAGAGCCGGGACTAGCACAGATACGCAGTATTTT

d_gene: NA
v_gene: TRBV2
j_gene: TRBJ2-5
abundance: once
CDR3aa: CASRTQGGQETQYF
CDR3nt: TGTGCCAGCAGGACTCAAGGGGGTCAAGAGACCCAGTACTTC

d_gene: NA
v_gene: TRBV7-9
j_gene: TRBJ2-2
abundance: NA
CDR3aa: CASRLGGSTGELFF
CDR3nt: TGTGCCAGCCGACTGGGGGGTAGTACCGGGGAGCTGTTTTTT

d_gene: NA
v_gene: TRBV15
j_gene: TRBJ1-5
abundance: NA
CDR3aa: CATSRDPAGRQPQHF
CDR3nt: TGTGCCACCAGCAGAGATCCGGCGGGCAGGCAGCCCCAGCATTTT

d_gene: TRBD1
v_gene: TRBV18
j_gene: TRBJ1-6
abundance: NA
CDR3aa: CASSPGTGGQSPLHF
CDR3nt: TGTGCCAGCTCACCAGGGACAGGGGGACAATCACCCCTCCACTTT

d_gene: TRBD1
v_gene: TRBV4-1
j_gene: TRBJ2-7
abundance: NA
CDR3aa: CASSQAGQGSYEQYF
CDR3nt: TGCGCCAGCAGCCAAGCTGGACAGGGCTCCTACGAGCAGTACTTC

d_gene: TRBD1
v_gene: TRBV19
j_gene: TRBJ2-1
abundance: NA
CDR3aa: CASSPSTGDNEQFF
CDR3nt: TGTGCCAGTAGTCCGTCTACAGGGGACAATGAGCAGTTCTTC

d_gene: NA
v_gene: TRBV2
j_gene: TRBJ1-5
abundance: NA
CDR3aa: CASKEGGSSNQPQHF
CDR3nt: TGTGCCAGCAAAGAGGGCGGTTCTAGCAATCAGCCCCAGCATTTT

d_gene: NA
v_gene: TRBV25-1
j_gene: TRBJ1-1
abundance: NA
CDR3aa: CASSFMGYTEAFF
CDR3nt: TGTGCCAGCAGTTTTATGGGGTACACTGAAGCTTTCTTT

d_gene: TRBD2
v_gene: TRBV14
j_gene: TRBJ2-5
abundance: NA
CDR3aa: CASSQEVAGLGTQYF
CDR3nt: TGTGCCAGCAGCCAAGAGGTAGCGGGTTTGGGGACCCAGTACTTC

d_gene: NA
v_gene: TRBV7-2
j_gene: TRBJ1-3
abundance: NA
CDR3aa: CASSLNPGGSGNTIYF
CDR3nt: TGTGCCAGCAGCTTAAACCCCGGGGGCTCTGGAAACACCATATATTTT

d_gene: NA
v_gene: TRBV7-8
j_gene: TRBJ1-2
abundance: NA
CDR3aa: CASSLDRVDGYTF
CDR3nt: TGTGCCAGCAGCTTAGACAGGGTAGATGGCTACACCTTC

d_gene: TRBD1
v_gene: TRBV6-5
j_gene: TRBJ1-3
abundance: NA
CDR3aa: CATRGTGGPGNTIYF
CDR3nt: TGTGCCACCAGGGGGACAGGGGGGCCTGGAAACACCATATATTTT

d_gene: NA
v_gene: TRBV19
j_gene: TRBJ1-5
abundance: NA
CDR3aa: CASSSSVNQPQHF
CDR3nt: TGTGCCAGTAGTTCCTCAGTCAATCAGCCCCAGCATTTT

d_gene: NA
v_gene: TRBV2
j_gene: TRBJ2-1
abundance: NA
CDR3aa: CASSLPDPSLFF
CDR3nt: TGTGCCAGCAGTTTACCGGACCCCTCCCTGTTCTTC

d_gene: NA
v_gene: TRBV2
j_gene: TRBJ1-6
abundance: few
CDR3aa: CASSRQNVSPLHF
CDR3nt: TGTGCCAGCAGTAGACAGAATGTCTCACCCCTCCACTTT

d_gene: NA
v_gene: TRBV7-2
j_gene: TRBJ1-3
abundance: NA
CDR3aa: CASSPGNSGNTIYF
CDR3nt: TGTGCCAGCAGCCCCGGGAACTCTGGAAACACCATATATTTT

d_gene: NA
v_gene: TRBV5-1
j_gene: TRBJ2-3
abundance: NA
CDR3aa: CASSITSTDTQYF
CDR3nt: TGCGCCAGCAGCATCACTAGCACAGATACGCAGTATTTT

d_gene: NA
v_gene: TRBV5-1
j_gene: TRBJ2-3
abundance: NA
CDR3aa: CASSLDPGEQTQYF
CDR3nt: TGCGCCAGCAGCTTAGACCCTGGAGAGCAAACGCAGTATTTT

d_gene: NA
v_gene: TRBV27
j_gene: TRBJ1-3
abundance: many
CDR3aa: CASSPSAGNTIYF
CDR3nt: TGTGCCAGCAGTCCAAGCGCGGGGAACACCATATATTTT

d_gene: TRBD2
v_gene: TRBV5-4
j_gene: TRBJ2-1
abundance: NA
CDR3aa: CASSPARLAGNSYNEQFF
CDR3nt: TGTGCCAGCAGCCCCGCCCGACTAGCGGGAAACTCCTACAATGAGCAGTTCTTC

d_gene: TRBD1
v_gene: TRBV5-1
j_gene: TRBJ1-1
abundance: NA
CDR3aa: CASSPSQGSWTEAFF
CDR3nt: TGCGCCAGCAGCCCCTCACAGGGGAGTTGGACTGAAGCTTTCTTT

d_gene: TRBD1
v_gene: TRBV6-5
j_gene: TRBJ1-2
abundance: NA
CDR3aa: CASSYSQGAGYTF
CDR3nt: TGTGCCAGCAGTTACTCGCAGGGGGCGGGCTACACCTTC

d_gene: NA
v_gene: TRBV2
j_gene: TRBJ2-3
abundance: NA
CDR3aa: CASSEEGVRDTQYF
CDR3nt: TGTGCCAGCAGTGAAGAGGGGGTACGAGATACGCAGTATTTT

d_gene: TRBD2
v_gene: TRBV28
j_gene: TRBJ2-7
abundance: NA
CDR3aa: CASSSPSGIQLYEQYF
CDR3nt: TGTGCCAGCAGTTCACCAAGCGGGATCCAGCTCTACGAGCAGTACTTC

d_gene: NA
v_gene: TRBV6-1
j_gene: TRBJ1-1
abundance: NA
CDR3aa: CASNPRGVNTEAFF
CDR3nt: TGTGCCAGCAACCCGAGGGGGGTGAACACTGAAGCTTTCTTT

d_gene: NA
v_gene: TRBV29-1
j_gene: TRBJ2-3
abundance: once
CDR3aa: CSVEGGRGVAGTDTQYF
CDR3nt: TGCAGCGTTGAAGGGGGTAGGGGCGTTGCAGGCACAGATACGCAGTATTTT

d_gene: NA
v_gene: TRBV2
j_gene: TRBJ2-6
abundance: NA
CDR3aa: CASDNPGANVLTF
CDR3nt: TGTGCCAGCGACAACCCTGGGGCCAACGTCCTGACTTTC

d_gene: NA
v_gene: TRBV19
j_gene: TRBJ1-1
abundance: NA
CDR3aa: CASSITRFMNTEAFF
CDR3nt: TGTGCCAGTAGTATTACCCGGTTCATGAACACTGAAGCTTTCTTT

d_gene: TRBD1
v_gene: TRBV7-8
j_gene: TRBJ2-5
abundance: NA
CDR3aa: CASSLVGHRGETQYF
CDR3nt: TGTGCCAGCAGCTTAGTGGGACACAGGGGAGAGACCCAGTACTTC